This TCR beta chain was identified in a study of identical twins (dated by TCRdb to about 2016). In the study overall: To test whether fetal clonotypes persist, the study used deep sequencing on TCR alpha and beta repertoires from monozygotic twins, unrelated adults of various ages, and cord blood. To rule out contamination, replicate twin experiments were performed at different times with different library preparation protocols.

Details on this clonotype: The target of this receptor is not known. One base away there is no much larger clone; base qualities are not given.

The protocol used for the library was 5' RACE. TCRdb names Illumina HiSeq 2000 as the instrument used. A universal primer binding site was introduced by template switching, and a unique molecular identifier was present in the final cDNA, enabling accurate counting of TCR cDNA molecules. Specific primers in the conserved constant-segment region were used to synthesize first-strand cDNA for TCR alpha and beta chains. Each cDNA library was double barcoded, with a SMART-Mk sample barcode plus Illumina barcodes, to control for contamination. TruSeq adapter sequences, together with Illumina sample barcodes, were added in two successive PCR steps. TCR alpha and beta cDNA libraries were sequenced on the Illumina HiSeq platform with custom primers. As for how the authors treated the data: MiGEC processed the raw reads to extract unique molecular identifiers, while MiXCR was used to determine the CDR3 positions. For each individual, recombination models were inferred using an EM algorithm with the repgenHMM and IGoR tools. Shared clonotype analysis was performed with the tcR package in R, normalizing sharing by the product of cloneset sizes. To study raw recombination free of thymic and clonal selection effects, out-of-frame nonproductive sequences were analyzed. The public reads were reprocessed in TCRdb via fastp at Q25 and MiXCR, keeping in-frame beta chains. When rows share a CDR3 protein, they turn into one entry using the most common DNA and genes. In this record, the V and J calls reflect TCRdb's handling and not the investigators' own analysis. Counted in this sample were under 1 million distinct CDR3 sequences; roughly 12% of them appeared once. Around 1.5% of the sample comes from the top ten.

Trimming accounts for 4 bases at V and 2 bases at J, while the number of junction bases matched to no gene is 7. The germline V gene gives CDR1 as SGHDT and CDR2 as YYEEEE. The CDR3 holds 16 amino acids from the cysteine to the phenylalanine. The sequence is cut down to CDR3 DNA, 48 bases in frame from base 1. Every donor was a healthy Caucasian. Three pairs of female monozygotic twins, all aged roughly 18 to 29 years, made up the twin cohort. RNA for TCR libraries was isolated from peripheral blood mononuclear cells. Results the study describes overall, beyond this receptor: Abundant cord blood beta clonotypes carried fewer insertions; young adult naive repertoires showed a weaker similar trend, while memory repertoires showed none. In beta out-of-frame sequences, excess twin sharing was weaker, because having fewer shared sequences lowered the signal-to-noise ratio. Conclusions relied on cross-sectional statistical analysis, since the same donors could not be followed over many years. Invariant T cells such as MAIT and iNKT could partly confound zero-insertion analyses, although diverse VJ usage argued against such confounding for most clonotypes. Compared with coincidental sharing between unrelated individuals, an excess of low generation-probability sequences was observed among out-of-frame TCR alpha sequences shared between twins. In monozygotic twins, out-of-frame TCR alpha sharing was systematically underestimated by recombination models, although the models agreed with sharing between unrelated individuals.

These data were also filed under a second study, of yellow fever vaccine responses in identical twins. As that second study puts it: According to the authors, the vaccine-induced T cell response in identical twins seemed to be partly convergent and partly specific to each individual. In the study, vaccine-responding T cell clones were precisely tracked in identical twins.

Sequencing was done on a sample of PBMCs. The source of this sequence is a woman aged 18-29 years in good health. The rearranged segments are TRBV5-6 and TRBJ2-2, with 8 middle bases fitting TRBD2. In nucleotide form, the sequence is TGTGCCAGCAGCCCATTTAGCGGGGTTAACACCGGGGAGCTGTTTTTT. This gives the protein CASSPFSGVNTGELFF.